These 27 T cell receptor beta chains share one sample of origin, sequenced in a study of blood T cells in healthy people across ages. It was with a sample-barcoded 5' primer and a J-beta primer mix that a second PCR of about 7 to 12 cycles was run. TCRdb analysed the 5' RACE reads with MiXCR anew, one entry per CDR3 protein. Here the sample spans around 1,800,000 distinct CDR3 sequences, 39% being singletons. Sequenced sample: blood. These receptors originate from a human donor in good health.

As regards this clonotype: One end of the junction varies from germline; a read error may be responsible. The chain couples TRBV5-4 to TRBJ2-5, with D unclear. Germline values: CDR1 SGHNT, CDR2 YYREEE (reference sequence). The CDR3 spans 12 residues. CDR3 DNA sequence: TGTGCCGGCAGCTTGGAAGTGGAGACCCAGTACTTC. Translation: CAGSLEVETQYF. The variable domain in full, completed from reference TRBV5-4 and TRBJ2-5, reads ETGVTQSPTHLIKTRGQQVTLRCSSQSGHNTVSWYQQALGQGPQFIFQYYREEENGRGNFPPRFSGLQFPNYSSELNVNALELDDSALYLCAGSLEVETQYFGPGTRLLVL.

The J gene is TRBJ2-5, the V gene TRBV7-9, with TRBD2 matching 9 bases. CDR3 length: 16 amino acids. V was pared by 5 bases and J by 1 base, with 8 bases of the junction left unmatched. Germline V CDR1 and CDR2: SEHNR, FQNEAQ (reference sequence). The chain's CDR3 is CASSNGAGGFQETQYF. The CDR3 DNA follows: TGTGCCAGCAGCAACGGAGCGGGGGGTTTCCAAGAGACCCAGTACTTC. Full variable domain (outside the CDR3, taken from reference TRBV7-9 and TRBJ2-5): DTGVSQNPRHKITKRGQNVTFRCDPISEHNRLYWYRQTLGQGPEFLTYFQNEAQLEKSRLLSDRFSAERPKGSFSTLEIQRTEQGDSAMYLCASSNGAGGFQETQYFGPGTRLLVL.

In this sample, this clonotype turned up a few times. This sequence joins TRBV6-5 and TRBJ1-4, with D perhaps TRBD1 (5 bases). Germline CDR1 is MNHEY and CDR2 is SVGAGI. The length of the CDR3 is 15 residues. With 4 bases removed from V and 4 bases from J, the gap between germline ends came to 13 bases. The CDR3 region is CASSWGGRSNEKLFF. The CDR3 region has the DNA TGTGCCAGCAGTTGGGGGGGACGTAGTAATGAAAAACTGTTTTTT.

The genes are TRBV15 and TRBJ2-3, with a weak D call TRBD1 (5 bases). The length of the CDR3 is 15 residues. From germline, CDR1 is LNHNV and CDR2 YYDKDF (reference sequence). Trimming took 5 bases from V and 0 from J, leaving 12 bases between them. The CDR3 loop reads CATSPDILSTDTQYF. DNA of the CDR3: TGTGCCACCAGCCCGGACATCTTAAGCACAGATACGCAGTATTTT.

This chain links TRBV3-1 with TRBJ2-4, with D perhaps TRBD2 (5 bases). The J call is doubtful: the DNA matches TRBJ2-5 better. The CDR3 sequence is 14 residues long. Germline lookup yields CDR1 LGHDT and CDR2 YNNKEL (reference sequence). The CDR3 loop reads CASSQHRTGETQYF. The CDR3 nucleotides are TGTGCCAGCAGCCAACACCGGACGGGGGAGACCCAGTACTTC.

The CDR3 protein is CASSPLPSSGYEQYF. CDR3 DNA sequence: TGCGCCAGCAGCCCCCTGCCTAGCAGCGGGTACGAGCAGTACTTC. V gene TRBV4-3 combines with J gene TRBJ2-7, with D perhaps matching TRBD2 (6 bases). Looked up from germline, CDR1 is LGHNA and CDR2 is YSLEER. The CDR3 has 15 residues. V lost 4 bases to trimming and J lost 4 bases, with 17 bases between them.

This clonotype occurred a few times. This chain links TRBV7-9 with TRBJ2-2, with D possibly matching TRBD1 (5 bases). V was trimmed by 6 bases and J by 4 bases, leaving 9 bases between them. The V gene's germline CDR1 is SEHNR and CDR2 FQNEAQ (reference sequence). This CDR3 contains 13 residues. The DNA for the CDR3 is TGTGCCAGCAGACCCGACAGCACCGGGGAGCTGTTTTTT. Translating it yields CASRPDSTGELFF. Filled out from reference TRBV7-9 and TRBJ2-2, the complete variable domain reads DTGVSQNPRHKITKRGQNVTFRCDPISEHNRLYWYRQTLGQGPEFLTYFQNEAQLEKSRLLSDRFSAERPKGSFSTLEIQRTEQGDSAMYLCASRPDSTGELFFGEGSRLTVL.

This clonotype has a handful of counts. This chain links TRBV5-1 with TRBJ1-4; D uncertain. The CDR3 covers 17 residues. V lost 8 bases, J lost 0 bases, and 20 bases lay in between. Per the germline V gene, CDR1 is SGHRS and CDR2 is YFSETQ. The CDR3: CARTFLVAEATNEKLFF. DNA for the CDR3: TGCGCCAGAACCTTCTTGGTTGCAGAAGCAACTAATGAAAAACTGTTTTTT.

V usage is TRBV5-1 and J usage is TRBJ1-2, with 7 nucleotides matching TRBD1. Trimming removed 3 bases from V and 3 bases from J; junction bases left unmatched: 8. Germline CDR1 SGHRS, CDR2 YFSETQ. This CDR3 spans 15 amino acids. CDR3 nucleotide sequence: TGCGCCAGCAGCTCGCGACAGGGAGGCGACTATGGCTACACCTTC. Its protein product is CASSSRQGGDYGYTF. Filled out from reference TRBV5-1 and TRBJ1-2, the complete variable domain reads KAGVTQTPRYLIKTRGQQVTLSCSPISGHRSVSWYQQTPGQGLQFLFEYFSETQRNKGNFPGRFSGRQFSNSRSEMNVSTLELGDSALYLCASSSRQGGDYGYTFGSGTRLTVV.

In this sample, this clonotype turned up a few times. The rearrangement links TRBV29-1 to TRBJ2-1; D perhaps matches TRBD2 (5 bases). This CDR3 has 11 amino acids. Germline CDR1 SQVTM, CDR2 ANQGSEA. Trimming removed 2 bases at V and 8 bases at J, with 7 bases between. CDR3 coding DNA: TGCAGCGTTGAATCGGGATATGAGCAGTTCTTC. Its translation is CSVESGYEQFF.

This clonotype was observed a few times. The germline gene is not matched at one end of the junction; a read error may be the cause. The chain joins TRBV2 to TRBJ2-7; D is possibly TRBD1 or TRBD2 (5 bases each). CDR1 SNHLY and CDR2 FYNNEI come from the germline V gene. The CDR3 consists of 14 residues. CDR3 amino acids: CASSGSGTPNERYF. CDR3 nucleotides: TGTGCCAGCAGTGGTTCAGGGACCCCTAACGAGCGGTACTTC.

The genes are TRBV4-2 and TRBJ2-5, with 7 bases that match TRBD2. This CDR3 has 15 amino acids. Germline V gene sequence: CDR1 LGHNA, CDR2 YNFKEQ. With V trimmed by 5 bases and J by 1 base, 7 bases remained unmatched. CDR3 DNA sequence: TGTGCCAGCAGCTACGAAGCGGGGATCCAAGAGACCCAGTACTTC. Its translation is CASSYEAGIQETQYF.

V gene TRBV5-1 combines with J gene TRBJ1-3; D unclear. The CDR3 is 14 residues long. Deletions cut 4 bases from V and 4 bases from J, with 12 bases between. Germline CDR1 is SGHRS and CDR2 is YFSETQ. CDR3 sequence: CASSQDGSGNTIYF. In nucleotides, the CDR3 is TGCGCCAGCAGCCAGGACGGTTCGGGAAACACCATATATTTT.

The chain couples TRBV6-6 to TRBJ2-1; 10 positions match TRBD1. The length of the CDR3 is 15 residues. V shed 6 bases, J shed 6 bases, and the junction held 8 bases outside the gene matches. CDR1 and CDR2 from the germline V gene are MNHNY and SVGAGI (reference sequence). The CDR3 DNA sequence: TGTGCCAGCAGACTGGACAGGGGGGAATTCAATGAGCAGTTCTTC. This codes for CASRLDRGEFNEQFF.

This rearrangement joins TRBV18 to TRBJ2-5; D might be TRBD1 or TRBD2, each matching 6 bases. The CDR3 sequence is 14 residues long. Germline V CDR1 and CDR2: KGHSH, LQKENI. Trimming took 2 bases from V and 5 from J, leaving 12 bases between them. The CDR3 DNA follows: TGTGCCAGCTCACCATATGGGGGGCCGGAGACCCAGTACTTC. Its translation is CASSPYGGPETQYF. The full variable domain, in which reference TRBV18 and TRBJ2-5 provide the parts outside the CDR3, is NAGVMQNPRHLVRRRGQEARLRCSPMKGHSHVYWYRQLPEEGLKFMVYLQKENIIDESGMPKERFSAEFPKEGPSILRIQQVVRGDSAAYFCASSPYGGPETQYFGPGTRLLVL.

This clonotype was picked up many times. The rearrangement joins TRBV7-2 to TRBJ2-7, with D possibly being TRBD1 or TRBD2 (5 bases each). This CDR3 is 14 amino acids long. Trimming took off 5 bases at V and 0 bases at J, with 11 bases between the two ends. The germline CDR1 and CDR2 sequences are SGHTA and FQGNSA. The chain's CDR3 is CASSRDPVSYEQYF. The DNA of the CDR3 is TGTGCCAGCAGCCGGGACCCCGTCTCCTACGAGCAGTACTTC.

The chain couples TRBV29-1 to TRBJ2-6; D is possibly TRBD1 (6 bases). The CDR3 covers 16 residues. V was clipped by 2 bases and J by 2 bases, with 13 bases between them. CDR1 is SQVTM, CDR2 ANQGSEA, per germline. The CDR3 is CSVENIEGAGANVLTF. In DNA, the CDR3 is TGCAGCGTTGAAAATATTGAGGGGGCTGGGGCCAACGTCCTGACTTTC.

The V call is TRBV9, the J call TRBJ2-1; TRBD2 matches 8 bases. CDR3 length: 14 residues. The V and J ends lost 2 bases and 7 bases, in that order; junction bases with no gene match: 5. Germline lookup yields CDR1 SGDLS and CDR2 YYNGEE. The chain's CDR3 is CASSVLAGMNEQFF. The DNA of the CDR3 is TGTGCCAGCAGCGTGTTAGCGGGGATGAATGAGCAGTTCTTC.

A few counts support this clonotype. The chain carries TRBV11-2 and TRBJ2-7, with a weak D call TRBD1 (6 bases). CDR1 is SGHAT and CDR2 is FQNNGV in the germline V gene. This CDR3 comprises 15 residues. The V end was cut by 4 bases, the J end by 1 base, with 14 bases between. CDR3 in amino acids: CASSSGQLLSYEQYF. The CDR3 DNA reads TGTGCCAGCAGCTCCGGACAGCTACTTTCCTACGAGCAGTACTTC.

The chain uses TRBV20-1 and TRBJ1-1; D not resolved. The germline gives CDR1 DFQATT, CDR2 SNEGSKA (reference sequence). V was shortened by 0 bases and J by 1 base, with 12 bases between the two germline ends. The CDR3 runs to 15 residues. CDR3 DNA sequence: TGCAGTGCTAGAGATGCCCTTTGGGGGAACACTGAAGCTTTCTTT. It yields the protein CSARDALWGNTEAFF.

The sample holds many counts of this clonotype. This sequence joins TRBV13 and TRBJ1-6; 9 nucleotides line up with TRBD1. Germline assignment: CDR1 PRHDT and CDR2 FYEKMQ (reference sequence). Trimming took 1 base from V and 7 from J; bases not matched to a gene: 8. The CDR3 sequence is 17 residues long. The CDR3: CASSLATTGTGNSPLHF. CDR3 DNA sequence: TGTGCCAGCAGCTTAGCTACGACCGGGACAGGGAATTCACCCCTCCACTTT. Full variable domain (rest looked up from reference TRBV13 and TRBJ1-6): AAGVIQSPRHLIKEKRETATLKCYPIPRHDTVYWYQQGPGQDPQFLISFYEKMQSDKGSIPDRFSAQQFSDYHSELNMSSLELGDSALYFCASSLATTGTGNSPLHFGNGTRLTVT.

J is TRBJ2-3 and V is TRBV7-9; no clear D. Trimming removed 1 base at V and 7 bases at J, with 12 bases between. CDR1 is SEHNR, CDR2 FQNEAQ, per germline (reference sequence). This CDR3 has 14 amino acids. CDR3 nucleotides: TGTGCCAGCAGCTTAGACTCGCCAGCCTATACGCAGTATTTT. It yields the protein CASSLDSPAYTQYF.

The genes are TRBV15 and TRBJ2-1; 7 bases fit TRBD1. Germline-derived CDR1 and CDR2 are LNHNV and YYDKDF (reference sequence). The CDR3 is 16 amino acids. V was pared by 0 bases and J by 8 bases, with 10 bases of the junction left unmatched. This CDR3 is CATSRDLVAGGHEQFF. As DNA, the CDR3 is TGTGCCACCAGCAGAGATCTAGTTGCAGGGGGTCATGAGCAGTTCTTC.

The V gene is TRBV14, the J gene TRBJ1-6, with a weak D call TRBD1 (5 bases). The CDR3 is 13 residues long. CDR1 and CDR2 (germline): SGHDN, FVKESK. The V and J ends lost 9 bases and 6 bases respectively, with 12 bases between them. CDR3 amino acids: CARSSGRNSPLHF. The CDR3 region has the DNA TGTGCCAGATCGTCGGGACGTAATTCACCCCTCCACTTT.

Here the CDR3 DNA reads TGCGCCAGCAAACGGGGCACCGAAGCCTACGAGCAGTACTTC. Amino acids: CASKRGTEAYEQYF. The V call is TRBV5-1, the J call TRBJ2-7; D is perhaps TRBD1 or TRBD2 (5 bases each). CDR1 and CDR2 (germline): SGHRS, YFSETQ. V gave up 6 bases and J gave up 2 bases, with 15 bases separating them. CDR3 length equals 14 residues.

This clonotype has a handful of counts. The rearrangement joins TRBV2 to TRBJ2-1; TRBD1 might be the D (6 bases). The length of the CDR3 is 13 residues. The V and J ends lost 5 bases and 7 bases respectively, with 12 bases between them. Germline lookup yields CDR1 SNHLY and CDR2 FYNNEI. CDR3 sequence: CASSPQGSNEQFF. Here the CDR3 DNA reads TGTGCCAGCAGTCCCCAGGGGTCGAATGAGCAGTTCTTC.

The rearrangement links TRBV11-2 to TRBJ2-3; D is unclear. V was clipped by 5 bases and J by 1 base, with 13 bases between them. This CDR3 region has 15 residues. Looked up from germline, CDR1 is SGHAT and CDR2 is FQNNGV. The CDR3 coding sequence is TGTGCCAGCAGCACCCTAATCCGGGGCACAGATACGCAGTATTTT. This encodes CASSTLIRGTDTQYF.